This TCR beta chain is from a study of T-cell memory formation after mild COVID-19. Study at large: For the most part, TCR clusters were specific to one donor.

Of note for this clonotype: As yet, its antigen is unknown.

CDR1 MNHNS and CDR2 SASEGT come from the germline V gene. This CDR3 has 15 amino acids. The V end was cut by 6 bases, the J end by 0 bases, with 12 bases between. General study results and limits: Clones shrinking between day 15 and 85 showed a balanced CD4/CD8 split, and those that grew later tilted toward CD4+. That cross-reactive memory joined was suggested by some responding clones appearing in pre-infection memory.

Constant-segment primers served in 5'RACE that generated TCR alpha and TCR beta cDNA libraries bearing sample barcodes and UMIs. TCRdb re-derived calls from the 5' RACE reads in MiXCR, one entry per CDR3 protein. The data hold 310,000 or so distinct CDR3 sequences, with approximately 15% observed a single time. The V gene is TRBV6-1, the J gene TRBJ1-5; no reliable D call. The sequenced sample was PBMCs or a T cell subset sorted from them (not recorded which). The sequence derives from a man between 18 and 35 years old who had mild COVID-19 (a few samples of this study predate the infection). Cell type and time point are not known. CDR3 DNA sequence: TGTGCCAGCAGCCTCCCTGGTTATAGCAATCAGCCCCAGCATTTT. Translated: CASSLPGYSNQPQHF.